The rows below give T cell receptor beta chains drawn from one sample of a study of cytomegalovirus exposure and HLA in healthy donors. Sequencing used immunoSEQ multiplex PCR; TCRdb keeps in-frame clones, though not all of them. The sample yields around 240,000 clones, 82% seen once. The sample was PBMCs. The receptors shown here come from a middle-aged woman in good health and CMV-seropositive. Each CDR3 is given with its conserved first and last residue. A D gene is named only where the DNA matches it firmly. Size tells how often a clone was seen (once, few, many) or the class of an expanded clone, and some rows leave it out.

15	TRBV12-5	TRBD2	few	TRBJ2-7	CASGLVTSGTYEQYF	TGTGCTAGTGGTTTGGTAACTAGCGGAACCTACGAGCAGTACTTC
15	TRBV6-5	.	.	TRBJ2-7	CASSPTPGVSYEQYF	TGTGCCAGCAGTCCCACGCCAGGGGTAAGCTACGAGCAGTACTTC
15	TRBV4-2	TRBD2	.	TRBJ2-7	CASSHLRDYTYEQYF	TGTGCCAGCAGCCATCTCCGGGACTACACATACGAGCAGTACTTC
15	TRBV7-3	.	.	TRBJ2-2	CASSATARETGELFF	TGTGCCAGCAGCGCCACGGCCAGGGAAACCGGGGAGCTGTTTTTT
17	TRBV18	.	few	TRBJ2-2	CASSPLRGHGSAGELFF	TGTGCCAGCTCCCCACTCCGAGGGCACGGCTCGGCCGGGGAGCTGTTTTTT
15	TRBV5-3	.	.	TRBJ1-1	CARSFRRKMNTEAFF	TGTGCCAGAAGCTTTCGGAGGAAAATGAACACTGAAGCTTTCTTT
14	TRBV7-2	TRBD1	.	TRBJ1-4	CASTQGAVNEKLFF	TGTGCCAGCACTCAGGGGGCGGTTAATGAAAAACTGTTTTTT
15	TRBV7-3	TRBD1	.	TRBJ1-1	CASSLPEQGVTEAFF	TGTGCCAGCAGCTTACCGGAACAGGGGGTCACTGAAGCTTTCTTT
14	TRBV6-6	.	.	TRBJ1-5	CASSWGEGNQPQHF	TGTGCCAGCAGTTGGGGGGAGGGCAATCAGCCCCAGCATTTT
14	TRBV7-9	TRBD1	.	TRBJ1-3	CASSPGGTGNTIYF	TGTGCCAGCAGCCCAGGGGGGACTGGAAACACCATATATTTT
13	TRBV7-9	TRBD2	.	TRBJ2-7	CASSRTGGYEQYF	TGTGCCAGCAGCCGTACGGGGGGGTACGAGCAGTACTTC
15	TRBV19	TRBD1	.	TRBJ1-1	CASSRQGAGNTEAFF	TGTGCCAGTAGTCGACAGGGGGCTGGGAACACTGAAGCTTTCTTT
17	TRBV21-1	.	.	TRBJ1-2	CASSGRDREGRNYGYTF	TGTGCCAGCAGCGGCCGGGACAGGGAGGGTAGGAACTATGGCTACACCTTC
14	TRBV27	TRBD1	.	TRBJ1-1	CASGNLGQGGKAFF	TGTGCCAGCGGTAACTTAGGACAGGGGGGGAAAGCTTTCTTT
14	TRBV29-1	TRBD2	.	TRBJ2-1	CSVAPSGSTNEQFF	TGCAGCGTTGCTCCGAGCGGGAGTACGAATGAGCAGTTCTTC
14	TRBV10-2	.	.	TRBJ2-1	CASSKRGANNEQFF	TGCGCCAGCAGCAAAAGGGGCGCAAACAATGAGCAGTTCTTC
15	TRBV9	TRBD2	.	TRBJ2-2	CASRGELAGVGELFF	TGTGCCAGTCGGGGGGAACTAGCGGGGGTCGGGGAGCTGTTTTTT
13	TRBV5-1	TRBD1	.	TRBJ2-7	CASSRDSDYEQYF	TGCGCCAGCAGCCGGGACAGTGACTACGAGCAGTACTTC
13	TRBV5-1	.	.	TRBJ2-3	CASSSGSRDTQYF	TGCGCCAGCAGCTCCGGGAGTAGAGATACGCAGTATTTT
13	TRBV19	.	.	TRBJ1-5	CASSVGDYGPQHF	TGTGCCAGTAGTGTGGGGGACTATGGGCCCCAGCATTTT
15	TRBV6-1	.	.	TRBJ1-1	CASSERGTVGGEAFF	TGTGCCAGCAGTGAAAGGGGAACAGTGGGTGGTGAAGCTTTCTTT
15	TRBV12-5	.	once	TRBJ1-2	CASGLPGHLDGGYTF	TGTGCTAGTGGCTTACCGGGACACCTGGATGGGGGCTACACCTTC
15	TRBV2	.	.	TRBJ1-5	CASRVRGGSNQPQHF	TGTGCCAGCAGGGTGAGGGGAGGAAGCAATCAGCCCCAGCATTTT
13	TRBV4-3	TRBD1	.	TRBJ2-7	CASSQYRGYEQYF	TGCGCCAGCAGCCAATACAGGGGTTACGAGCAGTACTTC
15	TRBV10-3	.	.	TRBJ2-2	CAISDRGEVTGELFF	TGTGCCATCAGTGACAGGGGAGAGGTGACCGGGGAGCTGTTTTTT
15	TRBV5-4	.	.	TRBJ1-4	CASSLTGTLREKLFF	TGTGCCAGCAGCTTGACAGGAACCCTCCGTGAAAAACTGTTTTTT
13	TRBV11-1	.	.	TRBJ1-6	CASSPGLNSPLHF	TGTGCCAGCAGCCCCGGGTTAAATTCACCCCTCCACTTT